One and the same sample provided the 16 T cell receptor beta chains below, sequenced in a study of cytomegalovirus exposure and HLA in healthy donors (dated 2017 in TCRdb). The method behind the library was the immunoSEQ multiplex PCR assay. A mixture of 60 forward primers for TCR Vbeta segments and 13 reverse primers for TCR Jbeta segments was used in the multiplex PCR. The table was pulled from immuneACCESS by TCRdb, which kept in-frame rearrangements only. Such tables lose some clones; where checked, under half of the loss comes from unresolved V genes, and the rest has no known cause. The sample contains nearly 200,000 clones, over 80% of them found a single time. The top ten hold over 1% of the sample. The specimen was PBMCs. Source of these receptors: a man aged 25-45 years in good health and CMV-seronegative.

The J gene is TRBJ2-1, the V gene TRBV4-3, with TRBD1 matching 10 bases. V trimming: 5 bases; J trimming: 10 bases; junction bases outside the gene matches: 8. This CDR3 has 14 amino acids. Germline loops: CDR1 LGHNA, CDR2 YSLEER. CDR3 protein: CASSGRQGAKEQFF. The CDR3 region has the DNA TGCGCCAGCAGCGGTCGACAGGGGGCTAAGGAGCAGTTCTTC.

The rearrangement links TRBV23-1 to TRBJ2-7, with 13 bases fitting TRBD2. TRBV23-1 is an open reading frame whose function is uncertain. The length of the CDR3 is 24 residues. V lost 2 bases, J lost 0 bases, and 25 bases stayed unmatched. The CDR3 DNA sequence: TGCGCCAGCAGTCAACCGAAAACCTACGGGACTAGCGGGGAGCACAAGATGAACTCCTACGAGCAGTACTTC. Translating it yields CASSQPKTYGTSGEHKMNSYEQYF.

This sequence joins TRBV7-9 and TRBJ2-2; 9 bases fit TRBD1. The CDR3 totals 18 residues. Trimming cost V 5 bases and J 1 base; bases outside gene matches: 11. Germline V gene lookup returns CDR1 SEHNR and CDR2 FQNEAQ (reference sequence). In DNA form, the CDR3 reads TGTGCCAGCAGCCCGTGGGGGATGGGACAGGGGAACACCGGGGAGCTGTTTTTT. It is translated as CASSPWGMGQGNTGELFF.

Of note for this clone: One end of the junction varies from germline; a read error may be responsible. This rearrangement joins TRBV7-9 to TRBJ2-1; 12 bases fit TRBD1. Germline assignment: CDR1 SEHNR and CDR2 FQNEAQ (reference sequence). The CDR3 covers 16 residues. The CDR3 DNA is TGTTCCAGCAGCTTGGGACAGGGGGCAAGAAGGAATGAGCAGTTCTTC. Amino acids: CSSSLGQGARRNEQFF.

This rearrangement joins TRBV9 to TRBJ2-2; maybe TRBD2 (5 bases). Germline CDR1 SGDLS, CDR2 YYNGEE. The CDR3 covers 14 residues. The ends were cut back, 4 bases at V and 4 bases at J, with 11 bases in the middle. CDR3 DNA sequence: TGTGCCAGCAGCCGTGGAGGCGGCACCGGGGAGCTGTTTTTT. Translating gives CASSRGGGTGELFF.

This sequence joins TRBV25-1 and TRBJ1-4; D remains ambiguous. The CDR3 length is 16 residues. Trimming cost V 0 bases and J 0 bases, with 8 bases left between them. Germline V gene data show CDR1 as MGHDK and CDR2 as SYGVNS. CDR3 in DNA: TGTGCCAGCAGTGAATATGAGGGAGCAACTAATGAAAAACTGTTTTTT. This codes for CASSEYEGATNEKLFF. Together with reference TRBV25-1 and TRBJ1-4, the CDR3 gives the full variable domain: EADIYQTPRYLVIGTGKKITLECSQTMGHDKMYWYQQDPGMELHLIHYSYGVNSTEKGDLSSESTVSRIRTEHFPLTLESARPSHTSQYLCASSEYEGATNEKLFFGSGTQLSVL.

This chain's CDR3 is CASTPGQGYGYTF. CDR3 coding DNA: TGTGCCAGCACCCCGGGACAGGGTTATGGCTACACCTTC. The V call is TRBV28, the J call TRBJ1-2; 9 bases fit TRBD1. V lost 7 bases and J lost 5; bases outside the gene matches: 5. The germline V gene has CDR1 MDHEN and CDR2 SYDVKM. The CDR3 totals 13 residues.

The CDR3: CASSILDRGYEQYF. DNA for the CDR3: TGTGCCAGTAGTATTTTGGACAGGGGCTACGAGCAGTACTTC. The V call is TRBV19, the J call TRBJ2-7, with 9 positions matching TRBD1. Looked up from germline, CDR1 is LNHDA and CDR2 is SQIVND (reference sequence). Unmatched junction bases numbered 3, after V lost 3 bases and J lost 3 bases. The CDR3 spans 14 residues. Combining the CDR3 with reference TRBV19 and TRBJ2-7 gives the whole variable domain DGGITQSPKYLFRKEGQNVTLSCEQNLNHDAMYWYRQDPGQGLRLIYYSQIVNDFQKGDIAEGYSVSREKKESFPLTVTSAQKNPTAFYLCASSILDRGYEQYFGPGTRLTVT.

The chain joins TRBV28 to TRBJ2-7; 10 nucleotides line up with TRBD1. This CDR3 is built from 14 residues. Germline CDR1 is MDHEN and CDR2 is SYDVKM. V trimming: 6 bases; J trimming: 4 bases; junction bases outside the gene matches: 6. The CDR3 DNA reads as TGTGCCAGCAGCGGGACAGGGGCGAGTTACGAGCAGTACTTC. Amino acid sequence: CASSGTGASYEQYF.

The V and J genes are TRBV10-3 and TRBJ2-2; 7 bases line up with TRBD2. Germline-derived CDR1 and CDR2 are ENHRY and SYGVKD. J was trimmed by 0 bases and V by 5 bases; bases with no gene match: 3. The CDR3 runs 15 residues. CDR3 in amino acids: CAISIGLANTGELFF. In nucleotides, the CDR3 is TGTGCCATCAGTATAGGACTAGCGAACACCGGGGAGCTGTTTTTT.

In DNA, the CDR3 is TGTGCCAGCAGCCCCTCCACAGATACGCAGTATTTT. It encodes CASSPSTDTQYF. The chain employs TRBV7-9 and TRBJ2-3; D is undetermined. The CDR3 loop spans 12 amino acids. CDR1 SEHNR and CDR2 FQNEAQ come from the germline V gene (reference sequence). Trimming cost V 5 bases and J 2 bases, with 5 bases left between them.

The CDR3 nucleotides are TGTGCCAGCAGCCAAGAAGGGGGGGTGTCCGGAAACACCATATATTTT. Amino acids: CASSQEGGVSGNTIYF. The V and J genes are TRBV4-2 and TRBJ1-3; maybe TRBD1 (6 bases). CDR1 and CDR2 from the germline V gene are LGHNA and YNFKEQ. V gave up 0 bases and J gave up 4 bases, with 13 bases separating them. The CDR3 is 16 residues long.

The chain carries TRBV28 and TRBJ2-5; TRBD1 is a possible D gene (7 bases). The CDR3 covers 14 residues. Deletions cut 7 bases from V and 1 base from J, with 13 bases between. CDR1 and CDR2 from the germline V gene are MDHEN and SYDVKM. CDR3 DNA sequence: TGTGCCAGCAACCCAGGGGGGATCCAAGAGACCCAGTACTTC. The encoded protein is CASNPGGIQETQYF. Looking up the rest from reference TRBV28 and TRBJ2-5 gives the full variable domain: DVKVTQSSRYLVKRTGEKVFLECVQDMDHENMFWYRQDPGLGLRLIYFSYDVKMKEKGDIPEGYSVSREKKERFSLILESASTNQTSMYLCASNPGGIQETQYFGPGTRLLVL.

In DNA, the CDR3 is TGTGCCAGCAGTCGAGACAGGGGGACAGATACGCAGTATTTT. Amino acid sequence: CASSRDRGTDTQYF. V gene TRBV2 combines with J gene TRBJ2-3; 9 bases fit TRBD1. Germline V lookup: CDR1 SNHLY, CDR2 FYNNEI. The ends lost 5 bases at V and 3 bases at J; junction bases unmatched: 3. The CDR3 has 14 residues.

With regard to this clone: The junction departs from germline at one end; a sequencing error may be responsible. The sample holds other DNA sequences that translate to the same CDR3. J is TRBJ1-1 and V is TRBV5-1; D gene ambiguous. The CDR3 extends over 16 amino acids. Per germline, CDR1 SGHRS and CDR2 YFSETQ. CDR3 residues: CASRSGGVRGNTEAFF. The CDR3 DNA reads TGTGCCAGCAGATCCGGCGGTGTAAGAGGGAACACTGAAGCTTTCTTT. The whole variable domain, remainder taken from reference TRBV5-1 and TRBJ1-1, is KAGVTQTPRYLIKTRGQQVTLSCSPISGHRSVSWYQQTPGQGLQFLFEYFSETQRNKGNFPGRFSGRQFSNSRSEMNVSTLELGDSALYLCASRSGGVRGNTEAFFGQGTRLTVV.

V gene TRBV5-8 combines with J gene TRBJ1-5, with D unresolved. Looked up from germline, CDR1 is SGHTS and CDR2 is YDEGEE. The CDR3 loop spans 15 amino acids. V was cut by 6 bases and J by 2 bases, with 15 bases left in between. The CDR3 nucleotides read TGTGCCAGCATCCCTTGGTGGGAGGGCAATCAGCCCCAGCATTTT. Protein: CASIPWWEGNQPQHF.